These 28 T cell receptor beta chains were sequenced from one sample in a study of shared clonotypes between healthy human individuals. Assay used: immunoSEQ multiplex PCR; TCRdb lists only in-frame clones, some missing. The top ten clones hold 1.5% to 2% of a sample with roughly 2.1 million clones, 90% to 95% of them seen once. Selected positively for CCR7 and CD45RO-negative, naive CD8 cells excluded terminally differentiated effector memory CD45RA+ cells. The specimen sequenced was naive CD8+ T cells from PBMCs. The receptors shown here come from a man aged 18 to 30 in good health. Some clones in this sample may be carry-over from other donors' samples.

A note on this clone: Germline is not matched at one junction end, which may reflect a read error. The V gene is TRBV7-3, the J gene TRBJ2-1; no definite D call. The CDR3 sequence is 14 residues long. CDR1 is SGHTA, CDR2 FQGTGA, per germline. CDR3 DNA: TGTTCCAGCAGCCATAGATTGGGCTTCGGTGAGCAGTTCTTC. This gives the protein CSSSHRLGFGEQFF.

The chain links TRBV7-2 to TRBJ2-1; 8 bases are shared with TRBD2. Germline loops: CDR1 SGHTA, CDR2 FQGNSA. The CDR3 length is 14 residues. Trimming removed 3 bases from V and 4 bases from J; junction bases left unmatched: 2. Here the CDR3 reads CASSLEREYNEQFF. The CDR3 coding sequence is TGTGCCAGCAGCTTGGAGCGGGAGTACAATGAGCAGTTCTTC. The full variable domain, in which reference TRBV7-2 and TRBJ2-1 provide the parts outside the CDR3, is GAGVSQSPSNKVTEKGKDVELRCDPISGHTALYWYRQSLGQGLEFLIYFQGNSAPDKSGLPSDRFSAERTGGSVSTLTIQRTQQEDSAVYLCASSLEREYNEQFFGPGTRLTVL.

The chain has TRBV4-1 and TRBJ2-1, with 8 bases that match TRBD2. From germline, CDR1 is MGHRA and CDR2 YSYEKL. The trim removed 0 bases at V and 7 bases at J, leaving 2 bases unmatched. This CDR3 contains 14 residues. The CDR3 DNA is TGCGCCAGCAGCCAAGAGGGCGGGAGGAATGAGCAGTTCTTC. Residues: CASSQEGGRNEQFF.

A remark on this clone: The same CDR3 can be traced to other DNA sequences in this sample. CDR3 DNA sequence: TGCAGCGTTGAGACTAGCTCCTACAATGAGCAGTTCTTC. Amino acids: CSVETSSYNEQFF. V is TRBV29-1 and J is TRBJ2-1; TRBD2 is a possible D gene (6 bases). The CDR3 spans 13 residues. CDR1 is SQVTM and CDR2 is ANQGSEA in the germline V gene. V was clipped by 3 bases and J by 0 bases, with 6 bases between them.

The chain employs TRBV5-6 and TRBJ2-1; 7 nucleotides match TRBD1. Per the germline V gene, CDR1 is SGHDT and CDR2 is YYEEEE. V shed 4 bases and J 6 bases; nucleotides not matched to a gene: 7. This CDR3 is built from 14 residues. The CDR3 region is CASSGATGINEQFF. As DNA, the CDR3 is TGTGCCAGCAGCGGCGCGACAGGGATCAATGAGCAGTTCTTC.

This chain uses TRBV6-1 with TRBJ2-7; 9 nucleotides line up with TRBD2. Trimming removed 11 bases from V and 3 bases from J; junction bases left unmatched: 8. The CDR3 extends over 13 amino acids. CDR1 is MNHNS, CDR2 SASEGT, per germline. The chain's CDR3 is CAHRASGIYEQYF. The CDR3 bases are TGTGCCCATAGGGCTAGCGGGATCTACGAGCAGTACTTC.

The V call is TRBV6-6, the J call TRBJ2-5, with 8 bases lining up with TRBD1. The CDR3 is 15 amino acids. Germline lookup yields CDR1 MNHNY and CDR2 SVGAGI (reference sequence). J lost 4 bases, V lost 0 bases, and 4 bases had no gene match. CDR3 sequence (DNA): TGTGCCAGCAGTTACTCGGACAGGGCTTTAGAGACCCAGTACTTC. It codes for CASSYSDRALETQYF.

The V call is TRBV10-1, the J call TRBJ2-3; D may be TRBD2 (6 bases). CDR3 size: 14 residues. The V gene lost 3 bases and the J gene lost 6 bases, with 13 bases spanning the gap. The germline gives CDR1 WNHNN, CDR2 SYGVQD (reference sequence). CDR3 coding DNA: TGCGCCAGCAGTGAATTTCGGAGGGCGGATACGCAGTATTTT. The encoded protein is CASSEFRRADTQYF.

The chain is built from TRBV5-5 and TRBJ2-7; D is ambiguous. CDR3 length: 14 amino acids. Germline CDR1 is SGHKS and CDR2 is YYEKEE (reference sequence). Trimming took off 1 base at V and 4 bases at J, with 12 bases between the two ends. The CDR3 DNA reads TGTGCCAGCAGCTTGCTGAGCAAGGAGTACGAGCAGTACTTC. Translating gives CASSLLSKEYEQYF.

The rearrangement uses TRBV13 and TRBJ1-2, with 9 bases aligning to TRBD1. J was trimmed by 14 bases and V by 1 base; bases with no gene match: 8. The germline V gene has CDR1 PRHDT and CDR2 FYEKMQ (reference sequence). The CDR3 loop spans 13 amino acids. CDR3 region: CASSLDRDRGKTF. The CDR3 region has the DNA TGTGCCAGCAGCTTAGACCGAGACAGGGGGAAGACCTTC.

J is TRBJ1-3 and V is TRBV28; D is uncertain. CDR1 and CDR2 from the germline V gene are MDHEN and SYDVKM. The CDR3 loop spans 13 amino acids. With 5 bases removed from V and 2 bases from J, the gap between germline ends came to 7 bases. CDR3 bases: TGTGCCAGCAGTATTGTAGCTGGAAACACCATATATTTT. This codes for CASSIVAGNTIYF.

In the case of this clone: The sample carries other DNA sequences with the same CDR3. V is TRBV9 and J is TRBJ1-4, with D possibly being TRBD1 (5 bases). Germline assignment: CDR1 SGDLS and CDR2 YYNGEE. The germline V and J ends were trimmed by 2 bases and 3 bases, with 11 bases remaining between them. The CDR3 has 15 residues. Here the CDR3 reads CASSVSGGANEKLFF. The DNA for the CDR3 is TGTGCCAGCAGCGTGTCCGGAGGGGCTAATGAAAAACTGTTTTTT.

This clone was picked up one time. The sample carries other DNA sequences with the same CDR3. The gene calls are TRBV9 and TRBJ2-2, with D hard to call. Germline CDR1 and CDR2: SGDLS and YYNGEE. Trimming took off 4 bases at V and 0 bases at J, with 4 bases between the two ends. This CDR3 spans 13 amino acids. The CDR3 here is CASSPPNTGELFF. DNA for the CDR3: TGTGCCAGCAGCCCCCCGAACACCGGGGAGCTGTTTTTT.

The rearrangement uses TRBV14 and TRBJ2-7, with D perhaps matching TRBD2 (5 bases). This CDR3 has 16 amino acids. Germline V gene data show CDR1 as SGHDN and CDR2 as FVKESK. Trimming removed 0 bases at V and 7 bases at J, with 19 bases between. This chain's CDR3 is CASSQEEHHLPGEQYF. CDR3 nucleotides: TGTGCCAGCAGCCAAGAGGAACATCACCTCCCGGGGGAGCAGTACTTC.

This chain joins TRBV5-4 and TRBJ2-7; the match to TRBD2 covers 7 bases. CDR1 is SGHNT, CDR2 YYREEE, per germline (reference sequence). The CDR3 length is 12 residues. This chain's CDR3 is CATRGSGYEQYF. DNA for the CDR3: TGTGCTACGCGGGGGTCCGGGTACGAGCAGTACTTC.

The sample holds a few counts of this clone. V and J are TRBV28 and TRBJ1-1, with D perhaps matching TRBD1 (6 bases). Trimming left V 6 bases short and J 4 bases short, with 18 bases between. The CDR3 is made up of 15 amino acids. Germline loops: CDR1 MDHEN, CDR2 SYDVKM. CDR3 in amino acids: CASSLVGGGSTEAFF. The CDR3 coding sequence is TGTGCCAGCAGCCTCGTGGGGGGCGGCAGCACTGAAGCTTTCTTT.

With regard to this clone: The sample has other DNA sequences that encode this CDR3 too. The chain links TRBV27 to TRBJ2-1, with D possibly being TRBD2 (5 bases). The CDR3 length is 12 residues. Trimming pared 2 bases from V and 7 bases from J, leaving 6 bases between. CDR1 is MNHEY, CDR2 SMNVEV, per germline (reference sequence). The CDR3, as DNA: TGTGCCAGCAGTTTACGGGGAAATGAGCAGTTCTTC. Translation: CASSLRGNEQFF.

This clone came up a few times. This CDR3 is also generated by other DNA sequences in the sample. The rearrangement joins TRBV6-1 to TRBJ2-2, with D unclear. CDR1 is MNHNS, CDR2 SASEGT, per germline. Trimming pared 6 bases from V and 0 bases from J, leaving 5 bases between. The CDR3 is made up of 13 amino acids. CDR3 residues: CASRGTNTGELFF. Here the CDR3 DNA reads TGTGCCAGCAGGGGGACGAACACCGGGGAGCTGTTTTTT.

The chain joins TRBV27 to TRBJ2-2; D is possibly TRBD1 or TRBD2 (5 bases each). V was trimmed by 3 bases and J by 7 bases, leaving 27 bases between them. CDR1 is MNHEY and CDR2 is SMNVEV in the germline V gene (reference sequence). The CDR3 is 19 amino acids. The CDR3 DNA sequence: TGTGCCAGCAGTTTTAGGCTAATTATTGGGACGACCCGAGGCGGGGAGCTGTTTTTT. Its translation is CASSFRLIIGTTRGGELFF.

This sequence joins TRBV7-8 and TRBJ2-7; D is unclear. This CDR3 is built from 14 residues. Per the germline V gene, CDR1 is SGHVS and CDR2 is FQNEAQ. V was pared by 5 bases and J by 2 bases, with 13 bases between. The CDR3 coding sequence is TGTGCCAGCAGCCCCCTAATGGTAGCCTACGAGCAGTACTTC. Protein: CASSPLMVAYEQYF.

The rearrangement uses TRBV6-1 and TRBJ2-1; no clear D gene. CDR3 length equals 15 residues. V lost 1 base, J lost 3 bases, and 10 bases lay in between. CDR1 and CDR2 (germline): MNHNS, SASEGT. This chain's CDR3 is CASSEGKGFYNEQFF. The CDR3 DNA reads TGTGCCAGCAGTGAAGGGAAGGGTTTCTACAATGAGCAGTTCTTC.

J is TRBJ2-7 and V is TRBV6-6; D is unclear. This CDR3 contains 13 residues. V shed 7 bases and J shed 6 bases, with 16 bases lying between them. From germline, CDR1 is MNHNY and CDR2 SVGAGI (reference sequence). CDR3 sequence reads: CASTPRSFGEQYF. Here the CDR3 DNA reads TGTGCCAGCACCCCGAGGAGTTTCGGCGAGCAGTACTTC.

The genes are TRBV4-2 and TRBJ2-7; 8 nucleotides line up with TRBD2. V dropped 3 bases and J dropped 0; count of bases not matched to a gene: 7. The CDR3 runs to 16 residues. Germline assignment: CDR1 LGHNA and CDR2 YNFKEQ. DNA for the CDR3: TGTGCCAGCAGCCACCGGGGGGGCGGGATCTCCTACGAGCAGTACTTC. Its translation is CASSHRGGGISYEQYF.

This clone was found a few times. The chain links TRBV2 to TRBJ1-4, with D perhaps TRBD1 (5 bases). The CDR3 contains 15 residues. V lost 3 bases and J 6 bases, leaving 14 bases between the germline ends. Germline values: CDR1 SNHLY, CDR2 FYNNEI. DNA of the CDR3: TGTGCCAGCAGTGACCGCCCAGGGCTGCATGAAAAACTGTTTTTT. Residues: CASSDRPGLHEKLFF. Variable domain in full (rest from reference TRBV2 and TRBJ1-4): EPEVTQTPSHQVTQMGQEVILRCVPISNHLYFYWYRQILGQKVEFLVSFYNNEISEKSEIFDDQFSVERPDGSNFTLKIRSTKLEDSAMYFCASSDRPGLHEKLFFGSGTQLSVL.

Notes on this clone: This sample includes further DNA sequences coding for the same CDR3. The rearrangement joins TRBV28 to TRBJ1-1, with D unresolved. CDR3 length equals 13 residues. V was pared by 1 base and J by 1 base, with 4 bases between. Germline V gives CDR1 MDHEN, CDR2 SYDVKM. As DNA, the CDR3 is TGTGCCAGCAGTTTATATCAGAACACTGAAGCTTTCTTT. As protein: CASSLYQNTEAFF.

The V and J genes are TRBV19 and TRBJ1-2; 7 bases are shared with TRBD1. The V gene end was trimmed by 4 bases and the J gene end by 8 bases; junction bases not matched to a gene: 13. This CDR3 comprises 15 residues. Germline-derived CDR1 and CDR2 are LNHDA and SQIVND (reference sequence). The CDR3 sequence: CASSTGTEGLSGYTF. DNA for the CDR3: TGTGCCAGTAGTACCGGGACAGAAGGGCTGAGCGGCTACACCTTC.

The chain uses TRBV9 and TRBJ2-7; the D call may be TRBD1 or TRBD2 (5 bases each). CDR3 size: 16 residues. V was pared by 4 bases and J by 0 bases, with 17 bases between. Germline CDR1 SGDLS, CDR2 YYNGEE. The chain's CDR3 is CASSIRRDAPSYEQYF. For the CDR3, the DNA is TGTGCCAGCAGCATCCGCCGGGACGCACCCTCCTACGAGCAGTACTTC.

This chain links TRBV27 with TRBJ1-3, with 9 bases fitting TRBD1. Unmatched junction bases numbered 12, after V lost 6 bases and J lost 0 bases. The CDR3 covers 18 residues. Germline-derived CDR1 and CDR2 are MNHEY and SMNVEV (reference sequence). The CDR3 sequence is CASSPRDRANLSGNTIYF. For the CDR3, the DNA is TGTGCCAGCAGCCCACGGGACAGGGCAAATCTCTCTGGAAACACCATATATTTT.